This T cell receptor (beta chain) was captured by sequencing in a study of cytomegalovirus exposure and HLA in healthy donors. Losses at the gene ends were 11 bases for V and 6 bases for J; bases not matched to a gene: 13. This CDR3 comprises 14 residues. Germline CDR1 MNHEY, CDR2 SVGAGI. Primers: 60 Vbeta forward and 13 Jbeta reverse. TCRdb's table, derived via immunoSEQ multiplex PCR, lists solely in-frame clones and lacks some. Counted here are nearly 200,000 clones, roughly 77% occurring once; the ten biggest clones make up about 0.36%. This chain connects TRBV6-5 to TRBJ2-3, with 8 bases fitting TRBD2. This receptor was obtained from a male donor in good health and CMV-seropositive. Sequencing was done on a sample of PBMCs. CDR3 nucleotide sequence: TGTGCCGGCACCCTGACTGGCGGGAGGGATACGCAGTATTTT. It translates to CAGTLTGGRDTQYF.